These 27 T cell receptor beta chains originate from one sample sequenced in a study of blood T cell repertoires in COVID-19. TCRdb's copy holds only in-frame clones and misses some; the assay was immunoSEQ multiplex PCR. The sample shows some 88,000 clones, 86% of them seen only once. Sequenced input: peripheral blood. These receptor sequences come from a man in his sixties with acute or convalescent COVID-19.

This chain uses TRBV30 with TRBJ1-6; D is uncertain. The V and J ends lost 5 bases and 9 bases respectively, with 14 bases between them. The germline V gene encodes CDR1 GTSNPN and CDR2 SVGIG (reference sequence). The CDR3 is 13 amino acids. For the CDR3, the DNA is TGTGCCTGGGGGCTTGTCGCCGGTTCACCCCTCCACTTT. Protein: CAWGLVAGSPLHF.

The V gene is TRBV6-5, the J gene TRBJ1-4; TRBD1 matches at 10 bases. J gave up 0 bases and V 4 bases, and 2 bases lay outside the gene matches. Germline-derived CDR1 and CDR2 are MNHEY and SVGAGI. This CDR3 spans 16 amino acids. CDR3 coding DNA: TGTGCCAGCAGTTCCGGACAGGGGGCAACTAATGAAAAACTGTTTTTT. Protein: CASSSGQGATNEKLFF.

The V call is TRBV20-1, the J call TRBJ2-1; no clear D gene. Per germline, CDR1 DFQATT and CDR2 SNEGSKA (reference sequence). The length of the CDR3 is 11 residues. V was trimmed by 2 bases and J by 12 bases, leaving 11 bases between them. CDR3 in DNA: TGCAGTGCTAGAACGGCCAGGCGGCAGTTCTTC. Protein product: CSARTARRQFF.

The rearrangement links TRBV19 to TRBJ1-5; maybe TRBD1 (5 bases). The CDR3 has 17 residues. Trimming left V 1 base short and J 3 bases short, with 16 bases between. Germline CDR1 is LNHDA and CDR2 is SQIVND (reference sequence). CDR3 bases: TGTGCCAGTAGTATAGGGAGGGTGGGGCGGAACAATCAGCCCCAGCATTTT. Residues: CASSIGRVGRNNQPQHF.

V gene TRBV30 combines with J gene TRBJ1-5; TRBD1 might be the D (6 bases). Germline lookup yields CDR1 GTSNPN and CDR2 SVGIG (reference sequence). The V and J ends lost 3 bases and 4 bases respectively, with 13 bases between them. The CDR3 covers 14 residues. This CDR3 reads CAWRRGGPNQPQHF. CDR3 DNA: TGTGCCTGGAGAAGGGGGGGTCCAAATCAGCCCCAGCATTTT.

The rearrangement links TRBV27 to TRBJ2-7; 7 bases line up with TRBD2. CDR3 length equals 15 residues. Germline V lookup: CDR1 MNHEY, CDR2 SMNVEV (reference sequence). The V gene end was trimmed by 3 bases and the J gene end by 3 bases; junction bases not matched to a gene: 8. Written as DNA, the CDR3 is TGTGCCAGCAGTTTCCGATCTAGCGGCCTCTACGAGCAGTACTTC. Protein: CASSFRSSGLYEQYF.

The rearrangement links TRBV6-2 or TRBV6-3 to TRBJ2-3; 8 bases agree with TRBD2. From germline, CDR1 is MNHEY and CDR2 SVGEGT. V was pared by 6 bases and J by 1 base, with 12 bases of the junction left unmatched. The CDR3 has 17 residues. The CDR3 DNA sequence: TGTGCCAGCAGCCGGCAGACGGGGGGGCCTCGCACAGATACGCAGTATTTT. As protein: CASSRQTGGPRTDTQYF.

The chain uses TRBV6-2 or TRBV6-3 and TRBJ2-3, with 10 positions matching TRBD2. The V gene's germline CDR1 is MNHEY and CDR2 SVGEGT. V lost 2 bases to trimming and J lost 1 base; unmatched junction nucleotides: 12. The CDR3 loop spans 19 amino acids. The CDR3 protein is CASSYDLLAGPPRTDTQYF. The CDR3 coding sequence is TGTGCCAGCAGTTACGATCTACTAGCGGGACCTCCCCGCACAGATACGCAGTATTTT.

CDR3 in amino acids: CASSERVSNQPQHF. Written as DNA, the CDR3 is TGCGCCAGCAGTGAGAGAGTTAGCAATCAGCCCCAGCATTTT. The rearrangement joins TRBV10-2 to TRBJ1-5; D gene unclear. The CDR3 consists of 14 residues. Deletions cut 2 bases from V and 0 bases from J, with 5 bases between. Per the germline V gene, CDR1 is WSHSY and CDR2 is SAAADI.

This clone was picked up a small number of times. This chain uses TRBV19 with TRBJ2-7; possibly TRBD2 for D (5 bases). Germline V gives CDR1 LNHDA, CDR2 SQIVND (reference sequence). The V end was cut by 3 bases, the J end by 4 bases, with 13 bases between. The CDR3 covers 14 residues. CDR3 amino acids: CASSISPTGYEQYF. Written as DNA, the CDR3 is TGTGCCAGTAGTATTAGTCCGACGGGGTACGAGCAGTACTTC.

The V and J genes are TRBV6-2 or TRBV6-3 and TRBJ1-1; no reliable D call. The length of the CDR3 is 12 residues. Germline assignment: CDR1 MNHEY and CDR2 SVGEGT. Trimming pared 6 bases from V and 3 bases from J, leaving 8 bases between. CDR3 DNA: TGTGCCAGCAGCCCCGAGGACACTGAAGCTTTCTTT. Protein sequence: CASSPEDTEAFF.

In its sample, this clone was seen a few times. This rearrangement joins TRBV7-7 to TRBJ2-2; a weak D match, TRBD1 (6 bases). V was clipped by 1 base and J by 8 bases, with 17 bases between them. Germline loops: CDR1 SSHAT, CDR2 FNYEAQ (reference sequence). CDR3 length equals 16 residues. This chain's CDR3 is CASSLGRKDRSGELFF. DNA of the CDR3: TGTGCCAGCAGCTTAGGCCGAAAAGACAGGTCGGGGGAGCTGTTTTTT.

The chain employs TRBV2 and TRBJ1-5; the D gene is possibly TRBD1 (5 bases). V lost 0 bases, J lost 9 bases, and 12 bases lay in between. Germline CDR1 SNHLY, CDR2 FYNNEI. The CDR3 extends over 14 amino acids. CDR3 bases: TGTGCCAGCAGTGAAGCTAGGGGCCCGGGGCCCCAGCATTTT. It codes for CASSEARGPGPQHF.

V gene TRBV11-3 combines with J gene TRBJ2-3; D remains unclear. Germline V CDR1 and CDR2: SGHNT, YENEEA. CDR3 size: 15 residues. Trimming took off 5 bases at V and 0 bases at J, with 12 bases between the two ends. CDR3 in DNA: TGTGCCAGCAGCCGCAGCGAAACTAGCACAGATACGCAGTATTTT. Its translation is CASSRSETSTDTQYF.

V is TRBV21-1 and J is TRBJ1-1; TRBD1 was called by the table and not checked on the DNA. TRBV21-1 is a known pseudogene. CDR3 length: 15 amino acids. DNA for the CDR3: TGTGCCAGCAATCACTGGAGGGGGCGCGACACTGAAGCTTTCTTT. Translation gives CASNHWRGRDTEAFF.

This clone was seen only once. This chain joins TRBV5-1 and TRBJ2-1; D may be TRBD1 (5 bases). From germline, CDR1 is SGHRS and CDR2 YFSETQ. This CDR3 contains 15 residues. V was cut by 4 bases and J by 5 bases, with 16 bases left in between. This CDR3 reads CASSPRGRKDNEQFF. In nucleotides, the CDR3 is TGCGCCAGCAGCCCAAGGGGCAGGAAGGACAATGAGCAGTTCTTC.

V usage is TRBV10-2 and J usage is TRBJ1-4; 7 bases are a match to TRBD1. CDR3 size: 14 residues. V gave up 6 bases and J gave up 3 bases; unmatched junction bases: 4. In germline, CDR1 is WSHSY, CDR2 SAAADI. CDR3 in amino acids: CASRGDRANEKLFF. In DNA form, the CDR3 reads TGCGCCAGCAGGGGGGACAGAGCTAATGAAAAACTGTTTTTT.

This CDR3 is CASSVTGVSGNTIYF. In DNA form, the CDR3 reads TGTGCCAGCAGCGTTACAGGGGTCTCTGGAAACACCATATATTTT. V is TRBV9 and J is TRBJ1-3, with 7 bases identical to TRBD1. The CDR3 sequence is 15 residues long. CDR1 is SGDLS, CDR2 YYNGEE, per germline. V was pared by 2 bases and J by 0 bases, with 2 bases of the junction left unmatched.

V and J are TRBV20-1 and TRBJ2-1; the D gene is possibly TRBD1 (6 bases). With 3 bases removed from V and 10 bases from J, the gap between germline ends came to 19 bases. There are 14 residues in the CDR3. Germline assignment: CDR1 DFQATT and CDR2 SNEGSKA (reference sequence). CDR3 sequence reads: CSASWQGYGVEQFF. CDR3 coding DNA: TGCAGTGCTAGTTGGCAGGGGTACGGGGTCGAGCAGTTCTTC.

The chain carries TRBV29-1 and TRBJ2-3; 8 nucleotides align to TRBD1. The germline CDR1 and CDR2 sequences are SQVTM and ANQGSEA. This CDR3 comprises 12 residues. The CDR3 sequence is CSWTGYTDTQYF. CDR3 sequence (DNA): TGCAGTTGGACAGGGTACACAGATACGCAGTATTTT.

This clone showed up just a few times. Written as DNA, the CDR3 is TGTGCCAGCAGCCCCAAAATAAGGCTAGGCAATGAGCAGTTCTTC. It codes for CASSPKIRLGNEQFF. This rearrangement joins TRBV7-9 to TRBJ2-1; D gene unclear. Trimming removed 5 bases at V and 6 bases at J, with 17 bases between. Germline assignment: CDR1 SEHNR and CDR2 FQNEAQ (reference sequence). The CDR3 length is 15 residues.

V is TRBV27 and J is TRBJ1-1, with TRBD1 as a possible D gene (5 bases). CDR1 is MNHEY, CDR2 SMNVEV, per germline (reference sequence). The germline V and J ends were trimmed by 4 bases and 2 bases, with 8 bases remaining between them. The CDR3 runs to 13 residues. The chain's CDR3 is CASSWGRNTEAFF. Written as DNA, the CDR3 is TGTGCCAGCAGTTGGGGCAGAAACACTGAAGCTTTCTTT.

The chain uses TRBV4-1 and TRBJ2-2, with 7 nucleotides matching TRBD2. Germline trimming cut 8 bases from V and 6 bases from J; bases unmatched to any gene: 9. This CDR3 contains 14 residues. Germline assignment: CDR1 MGHRA and CDR2 YSYEKL. In nucleotides, the CDR3 is TGCGCCAGCGGTGGCGGGAGACGTTCCGGGGAGCTGTTTTTT. Protein sequence: CASGGGRRSGELFF.

This chain links TRBV24-1 with TRBJ1-2; 9 bases map to TRBD1. This CDR3 contains 14 residues. The ends lost 2 bases at V and 7 bases at J; junction bases unmatched: 4. Germline CDR1 and CDR2: KGHDR and SFDVKD. The CDR3 DNA reads TGTGCCACCAGTGATTCCGGGACAGGGTTTGGCTACACCTTC. Its protein is CATSDSGTGFGYTF.

This sequence joins TRBV19 and TRBJ1-5, with D unclear. In germline, CDR1 is LNHDA, CDR2 SQIVND (reference sequence). The length of the CDR3 is 13 residues. Trimming removed 0 bases from V and 4 bases from J, with 4 bases in between. The CDR3 loop reads CASSIEQNQPQHF. CDR3 coding DNA: TGTGCCAGTAGTATAGAACAGAATCAGCCCCAGCATTTT.

The chain recombines TRBV6-6 with TRBJ1-6; 8 bases are shared with TRBD1. Germline CDR1 reads MNHNY; CDR2 reads SVGAGI (reference sequence). V gave up 6 bases and J gave up 12 bases; unmatched junction bases: 4. The CDR3 is made up of 12 amino acids. Written as DNA, the CDR3 is TGTGCCAGCAGCCCCGACAGGGGACCCCTCCACTTT. Translated: CASSPDRGPLHF.

The rearrangement links TRBV9 to TRBJ2-7; 8 bases line up with TRBD1. CDR3 length: 14 amino acids. V lost 3 bases to trimming and J lost 2 bases; unmatched junction nucleotides: 4. Germline CDR1 SGDLS, CDR2 YYNGEE. CDR3 DNA sequence: TGTGCCAGCAGCGAGGGGGACAGGACCTACGAGCAGTACTTC. This codes for CASSEGDRTYEQYF.